These 6 T cell receptor beta chains were all obtained from the same sample, sequenced in a study of response to subunit inactivated influenza vaccine. Each CDR3 protein is one row after TCRdb ran MiXCR on the RT-PCR reads. Of hundreds of thousands of distinct CDR3 sequences listed, approximately 7.7% were seen once; the top ten hold over 10%. Sample: PBMCs from blood, taken around 25 months after vaccination. The origin of the receptors is a man between 50 and 69 years old who received an inactivated influenza vaccine.

This clonotype was seen more than once but under ten times. The rearrangement uses TRBV6-5 and TRBJ2-1; D is undetermined. Per germline, CDR1 MNHEY and CDR2 SVGAGI. Trimming left V 0 bases short and J 5 bases short, with 5 bases between. The CDR3 contains 13 residues. The CDR3 DNA sequence: TGTGCCAGCAGTTACTCGATTCACAATGAGCAGTTCTTC. Protein product: CASSYSIHNEQFF.

This clonotype was seen once. The chain recombines TRBV20-1 with TRBJ2-3; D uncertain. Between the trimmed V and J ends, which lost 0 bases and 2 bases, there was a span of 24 bases. Looked up from germline, CDR1 is DFQATT and CDR2 is SNEGSKA (reference sequence). The CDR3 is made up of 19 amino acids. The chain's CDR3 is CSARDIIVVSLITTDTQYF. CDR3 in DNA: TGCAGTGCTAGAGATATAATTGTGGTATCTTTGATCACCACAGATACGCAGTATTTT.

This clonotype was picked up many times. V gene TRBV28 combines with J gene TRBJ1-5, with 8 bases lining up with TRBD1. The CDR3 contains 17 residues. V was clipped by 4 bases and J by 4 bases; unmatched bases: 12. The germline gives CDR1 MDHEN, CDR2 SYDVKM. The chain's CDR3 is CASSSLADRVINQPQHF. For the CDR3, the DNA is TGTGCCAGCAGTTCCCTCGCGGACAGGGTAATTAATCAGCCCCAGCATTTT.

This clonotype was picked up many times. The chain links TRBV24-1 to TRBJ2-1; D remains unclear. The germline V gene encodes CDR1 KGHDR and CDR2 SFDVKD. V shed 9 bases and J shed 0 bases, with 8 bases lying between them. The CDR3 runs to 13 residues. CDR3 sequence (DNA): TGTGCCACCTCGTGGAGCTCCTACAATGAGCAGTTCTTC. This codes for CATSWSSYNEQFF.

The J gene is TRBJ1-1, the V gene TRBV5-1; possible D gene TRBD1, 6 bases. CDR1 and CDR2 from the germline V gene are SGHRS and YFSETQ. V lost 3 bases, J lost 1 base, and 10 bases lay in between. CDR3 length: 14 amino acids. The DNA of the CDR3 is TGCGCCAGCAGCTCCAGGGGTTGGAACACTGAAGCTTTCTTT. Protein product: CASSSRGWNTEAFF.

V usage is TRBV6-5 and J usage is TRBJ1-4; D may be TRBD1 (5 bases). Trimming stripped 6 bases from V and 6 bases from J, with 11 bases between. Germline V gene data show CDR1 as MNHEY and CDR2 as SVGAGI. The CDR3 has 13 residues. The CDR3 region is CASRLLTDEKLFF. CDR3 DNA sequence: TGTGCCAGCAGATTACTGACAGATGAAAAACTGTTTTTT.